This entry lists 6 T cell receptor beta chains sequenced from one sample in a study of blood T cell repertoires in COVID-19. Data came from immunoSEQ multiplex PCR; TCRdb stores just in-frame clones and leaves some out. The sample contains more than 95,000 clones, roughly 87% of which appear only once. What was sequenced was peripheral blood. The receptors here all came from a man of 80 years or more with acute or convalescent COVID-19.

J is TRBJ1-2 and V is TRBV19, with a weak D call TRBD1 (5 bases). V lost 5 bases and J lost 1, with 11 bases in between. The germline gives CDR1 LNHDA, CDR2 SQIVND (reference sequence). The CDR3 covers 14 residues. The CDR3 loop reads CASSGGRLNYGYTF. The CDR3 DNA follows: TGTGCCAGTAGTGGGGGGAGACTTAACTATGGCTACACCTTC.

V is TRBV4-1 and J is TRBJ2-5, with D possibly matching TRBD2 (6 bases). Germline lookup yields CDR1 MGHRA and CDR2 YSYEKL. The CDR3 runs 16 residues. Trimming took 0 bases from V and 0 from J, leaving 11 bases between them. The CDR3 protein is CASSQEKGTYQETQYF. The CDR3 DNA follows: TGCGCCAGCAGCCAAGAAAAAGGGACTTACCAAGAGACCCAGTACTTC.

The J gene is TRBJ1-6, the V gene TRBV27; the match to TRBD1 covers 9 bases. Germline loops: CDR1 MNHEY, CDR2 SMNVEV (reference sequence). CDR3 length: 15 residues. V was pared by 3 bases and J by 9 bases, with 6 bases of the junction left unmatched. The CDR3 loop reads CASSFRDRETSPLHF. DNA for the CDR3: TGTGCCAGCAGTTTCAGGGACAGGGAAACTTCACCCCTCCACTTT.

V usage is TRBV5-1 and J usage is TRBJ2-2; unclear D gene. The CDR3 runs 15 residues. The germline V gene encodes CDR1 SGHRS and CDR2 YFSETQ. V shed 0 bases and J shed 3 bases, with 9 bases lying between them. CDR3: CASSLAGQDTGELFF. The CDR3 DNA reads TGCGCCAGCAGCTTGGCCGGCCAGGACACCGGGGAGCTGTTTTTT.

This clone was observed a handful of times. The chain carries TRBV5-6 and TRBJ1-2; possible D gene TRBD1, 5 bases. The V end was cut by 2 bases, the J end by 2 bases, with 16 bases between. This CDR3 is built from 16 residues. Looked up from germline, CDR1 is SGHDT and CDR2 is YYEEEE. DNA of the CDR3: TGTGCCAGCAGCTTACGACAGTTTGGTGGGAACTATGGCTACACCTTC. It specifies CASSLRQFGGNYGYTF.

J is TRBJ1-2 and V is TRBV28, with D unresolved. This CDR3 is built from 12 residues. Between the trimmed V and J ends, which lost 1 base and 8 bases, there was a span of 8 bases. Germline CDR1 reads MDHEN; CDR2 reads SYDVKM. The CDR3 nucleotides are TGTGCCAGCAGTTTATTCCAGCGGGGCTACACCTTC. Its protein is CASSLFQRGYTF.